The 21 T cell receptor beta chains listed next were all sequenced from one sample in a study of T cells in Graves' hyperthyroidism and ophthalmopathy. The investigators amplified TCR beta CDR3 regions from RNA transcripts. A set of HTBI primers served as the primers for a first-round RT-PCR of the TCR CDR3. TCRdb analysed the multiplex PCR reads with MiXCR anew, one entry per CDR3 protein. The table shows about 600,000 distinct CDR3 sequences, with 13% to 15% occurring only once. The sample comprised blood. The receptors come from a woman aged 50 to 65 with Graves' ophthalmopathy.

Regarding this clonotype: A much larger clone differs by one base, so this may be a read error. The chain couples TRBV28 to TRBJ1-6; D uncertain. The length of the CDR3 is 11 residues. Germline CDR1 and CDR2: MDHEN and SYDVKM. The CDR3, as DNA: TGTGCCAGCAGCTTTAATTCACCCCTCCGCTTT. Amino acid sequence: CASSFNSPLRF. Full variable domain (remainder filled in from reference TRBV28 and TRBJ1-6): DVKVTQSSRYLVKRTGEKVFLECVQDMDHENMFWYRQDPGLGLRLIYFSYDVKMKEKGDIPEGYSVSREKKERFSLILESASTNQTSMYLCASSFNSPLRFGNGTRLTVT.

This clonotype was counted at least ten times. V gene TRBV20-1 combines with J gene TRBJ1-1; D unresolved. With 2 bases removed from V and 6 bases from J, the gap between germline ends came to 10 bases. CDR3 length: 12 residues. Per the germline V gene, CDR1 is DFQATT and CDR2 is SNEGSKA (reference sequence). CDR3 sequence (DNA): TGCAGTGCTAGATTTGTGGGGTCTGAAGCTTTCTTT. The encoded protein is CSARFVGSEAFF.

This clonotype was seen more than once but under ten times. The gene calls are TRBV27 and TRBJ1-6; 8 bases match TRBD1. J lost 2 bases, V lost 8 bases, and 2 bases had no gene match. The CDR3 is 14 residues long. Per the germline V gene, CDR1 is MNHEY and CDR2 is SMNVEV (reference sequence). The CDR3 nucleotides are TGTGCCAGCCGGACAGGGCCCTATAATTCACCCCTCCACTTT. It translates to CASRTGPYNSPLHF.

This clonotype was observed a handful of times. This rearrangement joins TRBV6-2 or TRBV6-3 to TRBJ2-7; 9 bases match TRBD2. Losses at the gene ends were 6 bases for V and 3 bases for J; bases not matched to a gene: 9. CDR1 is MNHEY, CDR2 SVGEGT, per germline. The CDR3 spans 15 residues. CDR3 in amino acids: CASSLSGGGLYEQYF. DNA of the CDR3: TGTGCCAGCAGCCTTAGCGGGGGAGGCCTCTACGAGCAGTACTTC.

The chain recombines TRBV10-3 with TRBJ2-1; 8 positions agree with TRBD2. V lost 7 bases to trimming and J lost 7 bases; unmatched junction nucleotides: 12. The CDR3 is 15 amino acids. Germline loops: CDR1 ENHRY, CDR2 SYGVKD. CDR3 DNA sequence: TGTGCCATCACCCCGAGGGGGGCTAGCGGGAATGAGCAGTTCTTC. It encodes CAITPRGASGNEQFF.

This clonotype was observed many times. The genes are TRBV5-5 and TRBJ2-1; D remains ambiguous. V was trimmed by 0 bases and J by 5 bases, leaving 9 bases between them. Germline lookup yields CDR1 SGHKS and CDR2 YYEKEE (reference sequence). The CDR3 consists of 14 residues. The CDR3 loop is CASSLAGRNNEQFF. CDR3 DNA: TGTGCCAGCAGCTTGGCCGGGCGAAACAATGAGCAGTTCTTC.

This clonotype has at least ten counts. This chain uses TRBV20-1 with TRBJ2-3, with D unclear. This CDR3 has 13 amino acids. V dropped 3 bases and J dropped 6 bases, with 13 bases sitting between them. The germline V gene has CDR1 DFQATT and CDR2 SNEGSKA (reference sequence). The CDR3 spells CSASHEASDTQYF. CDR3 nucleotides: TGCAGTGCTAGTCATGAGGCTTCGGATACGCAGTATTTT.

The J gene is TRBJ2-5, the V gene TRBV5-4; 8 positions match TRBD2. CDR3 size: 16 residues. From germline, CDR1 is SGHNT and CDR2 YYREEE (reference sequence). Losses at the gene ends were 5 bases for V and 4 bases for J; bases not matched to a gene: 13. The CDR3 is CASSSVREGLGETQYF. CDR3 in DNA: TGTGCCAGCAGTTCCGTTCGGGAGGGCCTCGGAGAGACCCAGTACTTC. Using reference TRBV5-4 and TRBJ2-5 for the parts outside the CDR3, the full variable domain is ETGVTQSPTHLIKTRGQQVTLRCSSQSGHNTVSWYQQALGQGPQFIFQYYREEENGRGNFPPRFSGLQFPNYSSELNVNALELDDSALYLCASSSVREGLGETQYFGPGTRLLVL.

This clonotype was seen at least ten times. The chain combines TRBV18 with TRBJ2-1, with no clear D. This CDR3 contains 14 residues. The V gene lost 2 bases and the J gene lost 0 bases, with 5 bases spanning the gap. Per the germline V gene, CDR1 is KGHSH and CDR2 is LQKENI. CDR3 nucleotide sequence: TGTGCCAGCTCACCAGGAAGCTCCTACAATGAGCAGTTCTTC. Amino acids: CASSPGSSYNEQFF. The complete variable domain, with remaining parts taken from reference TRBV18 and TRBJ2-1, reads NAGVMQNPRHLVRRRGQEARLRCSPMKGHSHVYWYRQLPEEGLKFMVYLQKENIIDESGMPKERFSAEFPKEGPSILRIQQVVRGDSAAYFCASSPGSSYNEQFFGPGTRLTVL.

This clonotype came up a few times. The rearrangement uses TRBV6-2 or TRBV6-3 and TRBJ2-4, with unresolved D. Between the trimmed V and J ends, which lost 5 bases and 0 bases, there was a span of 11 bases. The CDR3 spans 15 residues. CDR1 MNHEY and CDR2 SVGEGT come from the germline V gene. The CDR3 DNA is TGTGCCAGCAGTGTCCGACAACTAGCCAAAAACATTCAGTACTTC. This sequence encodes CASSVRQLAKNIQYF.

As regards this clonotype: Germline is not matched at one junction end, which may reflect a read error. The V and J genes are TRBV20-1 and TRBJ2-1; TRBD2 agrees at 13 bases. CDR1 is DFQATT and CDR2 is SNEGSKA in the germline V gene (reference sequence). The CDR3 consists of 19 residues. This CDR3 is CSARSLGLAGATAYNEQSF. The DNA of the CDR3 is TGCAGTGCTAGAAGCCTAGGACTAGCGGGAGCCACTGCCTACAATGAGCAGTCCTTC.

Concerning this clonotype: This may come from a read error, since a much larger clone is one base off. The chain couples TRBV7-9 to TRBJ2-1; TRBD2 matches at 10 bases. The J call may be incorrect, as the DNA end agrees better with TRBJ2-7. The germline gives CDR1 SEHNR, CDR2 FQNEAQ (reference sequence). This CDR3 has 16 amino acids. This chain's CDR3 is CASSLLQGLADNEQYF. The CDR3 nucleotides read TGTGCCAGCAGCTTACTACAAGGACTAGCGGACAATGAGCAGTACTTC.

A remark on this clonotype: A much larger clone differs from this one at a single base, so this may be a read error. The chain joins TRBV20-1 to TRBJ2-1, with TRBD1 matching over 7 bases. J was trimmed by 9 bases and V by 2 bases; bases with no gene match: 7. CDR1 is DFQATT, CDR2 SNEGSKA, per germline (reference sequence). CDR3 size: 13 residues. The DNA for the CDR3 is TGCAGTGCTAGACCTACCTGGGACAGTGAGCAGTTCTTC. Translating gives CSARPTWDSEQFF.

CDR3 amino acids: CASSWTGNNSPLHF. In nucleotides, the CDR3 is TGTGCCAGCAGTTGGACAGGAAATAATTCACCCCTCCACTTT. V and J are TRBV28 and TRBJ1-6, with 7 bases identical to TRBD1. Trimming cost V 4 bases and J 5 bases; bases outside gene matches: 2. This CDR3 is built from 14 residues. Germline V gene lookup returns CDR1 MDHEN and CDR2 SYDVKM. The whole variable domain, filled in from reference TRBV28 and TRBJ1-6, reads DVKVTQSSRYLVKRTGEKVFLECVQDMDHENMFWYRQDPGLGLRLIYFSYDVKMKEKGDIPEGYSVSREKKERFSLILESASTNQTSMYLCASSWTGNNSPLHFGNGTRLTVT.

This clonotype was seen many times. The rearrangement uses TRBV27 and TRBJ2-1, with 8 bases aligning to TRBD2. The CDR3 is 20 residues long. Germline V CDR1 and CDR2: MNHEY, SMNVEV (reference sequence). J lost 10 bases, V lost 5 bases, and 28 bases had no gene match. The CDR3 region has the DNA TGTGCCAGCAGTCCCCGTCAGGGGACTAGTAGGGAGGGAGTATTCAGGGAGCAGTTCTTC. It yields the protein CASSPRQGTSREGVFREQFF.

The chain links TRBV20-1 to TRBJ2-7; D perhaps matches TRBD1 (5 bases). Between the trimmed V and J ends, which lost 0 bases and 0 bases, there was a span of 12 bases. The CDR3 loop spans 15 amino acids. Germline V gene data show CDR1 as DFQATT and CDR2 as SNEGSKA (reference sequence). CDR3 DNA sequence: TGCAGTGCTAGAGACAGGGCTAAGCCCTCCTACGAGCAGTACTTC. Its protein is CSARDRAKPSYEQYF.

This clonotype was counted only a few times. The chain has TRBV28 and TRBJ2-2; D is unresolved. This CDR3 is built from 15 residues. Trimming shortened V by 6 bases and J by 2 bases, and 13 bases separated the two germline ends. CDR1 and CDR2 (germline): MDHEN, SYDVKM. CDR3 DNA sequence: TGTGCCAGCAGCCCCATCTTGGGAAACACCGGGGAGCTGTTTTTT. Translating gives CASSPILGNTGELFF.

This sequence joins TRBV29-1 and TRBJ2-7; D remains ambiguous. V lost 2 bases, J lost 3 bases, and 5 bases lay in between. The CDR3 consists of 11 residues. Germline V lookup: CDR1 SQVTM, CDR2 ANQGSEA. CDR3 DNA: TGCAGCGTTGAATTGGGCTACGAGCAGTACTTC. This translates into CSVELGYEQYF.

This clonotype was observed at least ten times. The chain is built from TRBV28 and TRBJ1-5; D is ambiguous. The CDR3 is made up of 21 amino acids. Germline V gives CDR1 MDHEN, CDR2 SYDVKM. V was clipped by 4 bases and J by 1 base, with 29 bases between them. The CDR3 DNA follows: TGTGCCAGCAGTTCAATCCGGGGAAGGGATTTTGTTTATAGGAGCAATCAGCCCCAGCATTTT. Amino acids: CASSSIRGRDFVYRSNQPQHF.

The CDR3 loop is CASSMNGGPGGNQPQHF. DNA of the CDR3: TGTGCCAGTAGTATGAATGGGGGCCCGGGGGGCAATCAGCCCCAGCATTTT. The chain couples TRBV19 to TRBJ1-5, with D maybe TRBD1 (6 bases). Per the germline V gene, CDR1 is LNHDA and CDR2 is SQIVND (reference sequence). The CDR3 covers 17 residues. V lost 3 bases and J lost 2, with 17 bases in between.

This clonotype was found many times. The V gene is TRBV11-3, the J gene TRBJ2-3; the D is unclear. The CDR3 length is 15 residues. V dropped 1 base and J dropped 6 bases, with 14 bases sitting between them. The V gene's germline CDR1 is SGHNT and CDR2 YENEEA. The CDR3: CASSLVVGLVDTQYF. The CDR3 nucleotides are TGTGCCAGCAGCTTAGTGGTCGGGTTAGTGGATACGCAGTATTTT.